Here is one T cell receptor (beta chain) with its context. This specimen comes from a study of blood T cell repertoires in COVID-19. As for the study in general: The United States, Italy and Spain were the sources of the acute and convalescent COVID-19 samples.

Study processing details: Cell counts per sample came from amplifying reference gene primers. Assay used: immunoSEQ multiplex PCR; TCRdb lists only in-frame clones, some missing. D and trimming come from the DNA, and the V and J calls and clone size come from that table. This sample has a few hundred thousand clones, with roughly 90% found just once. The junction had 4 bases not matched to a gene; V was cut back by 4 bases and J by 2 bases. Germline V gives CDR1 SGHKS, CDR2 YYEKEE (reference sequence). This CDR3 is built from 14 residues. Seattle cases were enrolled at active infection and followed longitudinally.

Material for sequencing was peripheral blood. The TCR sequence derives from an older woman with COVID-19, enrolled during active disease. This chain connects TRBV5-5 to TRBJ1-2; 8 bases match TRBD1. The CDR3 bases are TGTGCCAGCAGCAACGGGACAGGCAACTATGGCTACACCTTC. It is translated as CASSNGTGNYGYTF.